This TCR beta chain is drawn from a study of cytomegalovirus exposure and HLA in healthy donors. V was cut by 2 bases and J by 4 bases, with 18 bases left in between. This CDR3 contains 15 residues. Germline loops: CDR1 GTSNPN, CDR2 SVGIG (reference sequence). This clone was found once. The target antigen is unknown. Overall study findings and caveats: An analysis done earlier found most TCR beta V segments productive about 87% or about 30% of the time. Highest at DRB1 and lowest at HLA-C, TCR association rates differed among HLA loci in a later analysis.

PCR used 60 Vbeta primers and 13 Jbeta primers. Repertoires were generated with immunoSEQ multiplex PCR, while TCRdb's copy carries only in-frame clones and drops some. The table records about 120,000 clones, around three quarters of them present only once. This clonotype was sampled from a woman between 35 and 50 years old in good health and CMV-seropositive. The sample was PBMCs. V usage is TRBV30 and J usage is TRBJ2-7; D is perhaps TRBD2 (6 bases). In nucleotides, the CDR3 is TGTGCCTGGAGTCTAGGGACTGGGGTCTGGTACGAGCAGTACTTC. It yields the protein CAWSLGTGVWYEQYF.